The clone carrying this TCR beta chain was picked up many times. What it recognizes is unknown. The use of genomic DNA as template underpinned the TCR beta VDJ and CDR3 profiling. TCRdb passed the reads through MiXCR, listing each CDR3 protein once. The repertoire has some 410,000 distinct CDR3 sequences, roughly 68% of them found once; the top ten carry 4%. These data originate in a study of CD8+CD57+ T cells in acquired aplastic anemia. Looking at the study overall: When averaged, DNA from sorted CD4+ and CD8+ cells came to around 3.1 ug. CD4+ reads averaged about 11 million in healthy donors. Findings and limits, study-wide: Patients and controls were not found to differ significantly in CD8+ Simpson's diversity.

V lost 9 bases to trimming and J lost 3 bases; unmatched junction nucleotides: 9. The CDR3 sequence is 14 residues long. Germline V gene lookup returns CDR1 MNHEY and CDR2 SMNVEV (reference sequence). The receptor comes from a human donor in good health, serving as a control. This rearrangement joins TRBV27 to TRBJ1-1, with TRBD1 identical over 8 bases. The sample consisted of sorted CD4+, CD8+, or CD8+CD57+ T cells (not recorded which) from PBMCs. The CDR3 DNA reads TGTGCCAGTTGTTCCGGGACAGGTTACACTGAAGCTTTCTTT. Translated, it gives CASCSGTGYTEAFF.